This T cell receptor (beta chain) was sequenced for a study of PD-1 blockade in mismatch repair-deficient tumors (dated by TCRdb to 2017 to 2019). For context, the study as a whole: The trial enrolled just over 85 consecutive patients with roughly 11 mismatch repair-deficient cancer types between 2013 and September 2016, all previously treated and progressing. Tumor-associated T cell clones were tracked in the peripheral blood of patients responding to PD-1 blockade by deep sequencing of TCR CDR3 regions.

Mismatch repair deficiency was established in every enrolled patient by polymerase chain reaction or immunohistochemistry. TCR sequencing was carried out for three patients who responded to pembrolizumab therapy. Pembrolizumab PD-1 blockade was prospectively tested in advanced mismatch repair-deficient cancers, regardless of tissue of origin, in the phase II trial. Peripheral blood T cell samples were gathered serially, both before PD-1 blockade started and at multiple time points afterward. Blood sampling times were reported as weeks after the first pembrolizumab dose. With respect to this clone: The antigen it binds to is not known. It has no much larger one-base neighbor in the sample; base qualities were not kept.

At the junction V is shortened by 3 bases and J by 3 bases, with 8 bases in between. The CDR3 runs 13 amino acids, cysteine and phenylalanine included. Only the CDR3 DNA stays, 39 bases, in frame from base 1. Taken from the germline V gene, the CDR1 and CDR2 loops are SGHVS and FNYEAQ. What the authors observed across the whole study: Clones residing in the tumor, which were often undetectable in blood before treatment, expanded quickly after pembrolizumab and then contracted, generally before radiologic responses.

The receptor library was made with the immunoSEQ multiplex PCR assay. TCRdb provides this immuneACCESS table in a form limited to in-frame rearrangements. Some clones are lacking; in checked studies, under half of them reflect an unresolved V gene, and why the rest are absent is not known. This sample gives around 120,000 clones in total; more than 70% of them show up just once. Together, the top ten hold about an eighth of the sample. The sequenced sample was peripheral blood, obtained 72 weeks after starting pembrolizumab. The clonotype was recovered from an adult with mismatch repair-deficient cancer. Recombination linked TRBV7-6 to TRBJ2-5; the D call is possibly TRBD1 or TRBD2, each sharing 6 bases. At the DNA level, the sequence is TGTGCCAGCAGCTTGAGGGGGGAAGAGACCCAGTACTTC. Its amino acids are CASSLRGEETQYF.